The clone carrying this T cell receptor (beta chain) was detected once. Its antigen is unknown. A much larger clone lies a single base off, so this may be a read error. With a constant-region primer, TCR beta cDNA was made from around 520 ng of total RNA. Generation of the TCR beta libraries relied on three nested multiplex PCR rounds using slightly modified ARM-PCR. With TRBV1-TRBV30 forward primers and a C-beta reverse primer, the first two PCR rounds were run for approximately 10 cycles each. TCRdb re-derived calls from the multiplex PCR reads in MiXCR, one entry per CDR3 protein. The sample comprises 320,000 or so distinct CDR3 sequences, 55% to 65% of which are singletons, and more than 8.5% rests with the top ten. They got blood RNA out of unsorted whole blood and also pulled out germline DNA. Preoperatively, about 4 milliliters of peripheral blood were collected. The CDR3 loop spans 14 amino acids. The V gene lost 7 bases and the J gene lost 7 bases, with 16 bases spanning the gap.

The entry originates in a study of tumor-infiltrating lymphocytes in primary liver carcinoma. General study results and limits: It was in tumors, not blood, that the top-250-clone fraction was significantly higher (p = 0.039). The use of bulk unsorted samples meant that CD4+ and CD8+ repertoires were not compared.

The V call is TRBV12-3 or TRBV12-4, the J call TRBJ2-2, with D perhaps matching TRBD2 (5 bases). The specimen was peripheral blood. The receptor comes from a man aged 40-49 years with primary liver carcinoma and hepatitis B virus infection. The CDR3 DNA sequence: TGTGCCAGCATCCCCAGAGGGAGTGGCGGGGAGCTGTTTTTT. It translates to CASIPRGSGGELFF.